This T cell receptor (beta chain) was captured by sequencing in a study of human CD8 memory T cell subsets. Note on this clonotype: The antigen is not known.

Points from the study as a whole: There was only minimal overlap between the repertoires of stem-like memory and precursor exhausted T cells. T cells showing similarly high diversity were the stem-like memory and precursor exhausted cells, not the effector memory cells.

Making the TCR beta libraries relied on UMI-labeled 5' RACE. In the authors' workflow: Functional CDR3 beta clonotypes, numbering between roughly 2,700 and 18,000, were present in each TCR beta library. TCRdb re-called the 5' RACE reads and gives one entry per CDR3 protein, without DNA. These V and J calls are TCRdb output, not the study's own analysis. This sample's clone table lists about 5,100 distinct CDR3 sequences. The sequence was obtained from a human donor in good health. Sequenced: CD8+ T cells from PBMCs.

CDR3 protein: CATSELGYGQGAVGYTF. The J gene is TRBJ1-2, the V gene TRBV24-1; TCRdb selects TRBD1, and the lack of DNA leaves this call unchecked. Germline V lookup: CDR1 KGHDR, CDR2 SFDVKD. The CDR3 consists of 17 residues.